This entry lists 30 T cell receptor beta chains sequenced from one sample in a study of T cell repertoires in cytomegalovirus infection. No cognate antigen is known for these TCRs. TCRdb reanalysed the reads using MiXCR and keeps one entry per CDR3 protein. This table has about half a million distinct CDR3 sequences, around a third appearing once. The specimen comprised cultured PBMCs, sampled from culture after CMV antigen stimulation. Every receptor here comes from a human donor in good health (CMV status not recorded). Some clones in this sample may be carry-over from other donors' samples.

The rearrangement joins TRBV27 to TRBJ2-3, with D possibly matching TRBD2 (6 bases). The CDR3 runs to 14 residues. V was trimmed by 5 bases and J by 7 bases, leaving 16 bases between them. Germline CDR1 reads MNHEY; CDR2 reads SMNVEV (reference sequence). CDR3 sequence: CASSSRERRYTQYF. CDR3 DNA: TGTGCCAGCAGTAGTCGGGAGAGGAGATATACGCAGTATTTT.

The chain joins TRBV11-3 to TRBJ2-1, with TRBD1 as a possible D gene (5 bases). The CDR3 loop spans 14 amino acids. V was trimmed by 5 bases and J by 5 bases, leaving 13 bases between them. The V gene's germline CDR1 is SGHNT and CDR2 YENEEA. The CDR3 here is CASSPLTVHNEQFF. In nucleotides, the CDR3 is TGTGCCAGCAGCCCCCTGACAGTTCACAATGAGCAGTTCTTC. Variable domain in full (rest from reference TRBV11-3 and TRBJ2-1): EAGVVQSPRYKIIEKKQPVAFWCNPISGHNTLYWYLQNLGQGPELLIRYENEEAVDDSQLPKDRFSAERLKGVDSTLKIQPAELGDSAVYLCASSPLTVHNEQFFGPGTRLTVL.

In this sample, this clonotype turned up once. J is TRBJ2-7 and V is TRBV2; 9 bases are a match to TRBD1. CDR1 and CDR2 from the germline V gene are SNHLY and FYNNEI. The CDR3 loop spans 13 amino acids. The junction had 8 bases not matched to a gene; V was cut back by 2 bases and J by 12 bases. Here the CDR3 reads CASSEQGQGVLYV. CDR3 nucleotide sequence: TGTGCCAGCAGTGAACAGGGACAGGGAGTGTTGTACGTC.

This clonotype has a handful of counts. The rearrangement uses TRBV7-2 and TRBJ2-3; D is perhaps TRBD1 or TRBD2 (7 bases each). The CDR3 runs 15 residues. Between the trimmed V and J ends, which lost 4 bases and 6 bases, there was a span of 17 bases. In germline, CDR1 is SGHTA, CDR2 FQGNSA. The CDR3 sequence is CASSWRQGGSDTQYF. In DNA, the CDR3 is TGTGCCAGCAGCTGGAGACAGGGCGGGAGCGATACGCAGTATTTT.

The chain has TRBV12-5 and TRBJ1-1; TRBD1 agrees at 8 bases. V lost 5 bases, J lost 1 base, and 3 bases stayed unmatched. Germline V gives CDR1 LGHNT, CDR2 FRNRAP. The CDR3 runs to 14 residues. CDR3 amino acids: CASGQTGANTEAFF. In nucleotides, the CDR3 is TGTGCTAGTGGTCAGACAGGGGCGAACACTGAAGCTTTCTTT.

The chain combines TRBV4-1 with TRBJ2-1, with 12 bases lining up with TRBD2. Germline V lookup: CDR1 MGHRA, CDR2 YSYEKL. The CDR3 covers 15 residues. Losses at the gene ends were 3 bases for V and 10 bases for J; bases not matched to a gene: 7. The CDR3 sequence is CASSHRLAGVKEQFF. CDR3 bases: TGCGCCAGCAGCCACCGACTAGCGGGAGTAAAGGAGCAGTTCTTC.

In this sample, this clonotype turned up a few times. The chain has TRBV4-1 and TRBJ2-5; 9 bases align to TRBD1. Germline CDR1 MGHRA, CDR2 YSYEKL. The length of the CDR3 is 17 residues. The ends lost 3 bases at V and 5 bases at J; junction bases unmatched: 13. DNA for the CDR3: TGCGCCAGCAGCCAGGAGGGAATAACAGGGGGCAGGGAGACCCAGTACTTC. The encoded protein is CASSQEGITGGRETQYF.

This clonotype was observed a few times. V is TRBV18 and J is TRBJ2-1; D ambiguous. V dropped 3 bases and J dropped 10 bases, with 19 bases sitting between them. This CDR3 contains 15 residues. Looked up from germline, CDR1 is KGHSH and CDR2 is LQKENI. CDR3 bases: TGTGCCAGCTCACCCCCAAGTAGTGGATGGGGAGAGCAGTTCTTC. Protein: CASSPPSSGWGEQFF.

This clonotype turned up a few times. The rearrangement links TRBV15 to TRBJ1-1; no definite D call. Germline V gene data show CDR1 as LNHNV and CDR2 as YYDKDF (reference sequence). Trimming shortened V by 5 bases and J by 0 bases, and 13 bases separated the two germline ends. This CDR3 spans 15 amino acids. The CDR3 DNA is TGTGCCACCAGCCGGGGTGGGTTCATGAACACTGAAGCTTTCTTT. Its translation: CATSRGGFMNTEAFF.

This clonotype has only one observation. The chain combines TRBV6-6 with TRBJ1-2; tentative D call: TRBD1 (6 bases). V was clipped by 6 bases and J by 7 bases, with 15 bases between them. Germline V gives CDR1 MNHNY, CDR2 SVGAGI (reference sequence). The CDR3 has 13 amino acids. The CDR3 nucleotides read TGTGCCAGCAGACCCTCGGGGGCGTCTGGCTACACCTTC. Translating gives CASRPSGASGYTF.

The table lists this clonotype with many counts. The rearrangement joins TRBV7-2 to TRBJ2-7; 11 bases are shared with TRBD2. CDR1 and CDR2 from the germline V gene are SGHTA and FQGNSA. The J segment lost 1 base and the V segment lost 1 base, leaving 9 bases of the junction unmatched. This CDR3 has 18 amino acids. CDR3 region: CASSLVALAGGSSYEQYF. For the CDR3, the DNA is TGTGCCAGCAGCTTAGTAGCTCTAGCGGGAGGATCGTCCTACGAGCAGTACTTC.

This clonotype was seen many times. J is TRBJ2-5 and V is TRBV4-2; 8 nucleotides line up with TRBD1. The CDR3 is 15 amino acids. The ends lost 2 bases at V and 5 bases at J; junction bases unmatched: 7. Germline CDR1 is LGHNA and CDR2 is YNFKEQ. Written as DNA, the CDR3 is TGTGCCAGCAGCCAAACCCAGGGGGCGAGGGAGACCCAGTACTTC. This codes for CASSQTQGARETQYF.

V and J are TRBV7-3 and TRBJ2-7; D may be TRBD2 (6 bases). The CDR3 is 11 residues long. The germline V and J ends were trimmed by 7 bases and 6 bases, with 10 bases remaining between them. Germline CDR1 and CDR2: SGHTA and FQGTGA. The CDR3 DNA sequence: TGTGCCAGCACCTTCGGGGGCGAGCAGTACTTC. Residues: CASTFGGEQYF.

This clonotype occurred a few times. The V gene is TRBV19, the J gene TRBJ2-1; D is perhaps TRBD1 (6 bases). Germline V CDR1 and CDR2: LNHDA, SQIVND (reference sequence). V was cut by 3 bases and J by 7 bases, with 19 bases left in between. This CDR3 is built from 16 residues. The CDR3 nucleotides are TGTGCCAGTAGTATGGGCAGGGGTTTCTCCTGGAATGAGCAGTTCTTC. It codes for CASSMGRGFSWNEQFF.

The V call is TRBV6-5, the J call TRBJ2-5, with D unclear. V was clipped by 4 bases and J by 3 bases, with 9 bases between them. The CDR3 is 13 amino acids. The germline V gene has CDR1 MNHEY and CDR2 SVGAGI. This chain's CDR3 is CASSSLWKETQYF. DNA of the CDR3: TGTGCCAGCAGTTCTCTGTGGAAAGAGACCCAGTACTTC.

The V gene is TRBV19, the J gene TRBJ1-2, with no clear D. Germline V lookup: CDR1 LNHDA, CDR2 SQIVND (reference sequence). The CDR3 loop spans 14 amino acids. V lost 6 bases and J 0 bases, leaving 11 bases between the germline ends. CDR3 sequence (DNA): TGTGCCAGTAGCCCAGAACGGCCTAACTATGGCTACACCTTC. Its translation is CASSPERPNYGYTF. Combining the CDR3 with reference TRBV19 and TRBJ1-2 gives the whole variable domain DGGITQSPKYLFRKEGQNVTLSCEQNLNHDAMYWYRQDPGQGLRLIYYSQIVNDFQKGDIAEGYSVSREKKESFPLTVTSAQKNPTAFYLCASSPERPNYGYTFGSGTRLTVV.

This clonotype showed up just a few times. The chain uses TRBV27 and TRBJ1-5; 9 bases map to TRBD1. The CDR3 totals 15 residues. J was trimmed by 5 bases and V by 0 bases; bases with no gene match: 2. Germline lookup yields CDR1 MNHEY and CDR2 SMNVEV (reference sequence). The CDR3, as DNA: TGTGCCAGCAGTTTATCGGGACAGGGCTATCAGCCCCAGCATTTT. Amino acids: CASSLSGQGYQPQHF.

This rearrangement joins TRBV19 to TRBJ1-3, with D tentatively TRBD1 (6 bases). The CDR3 consists of 15 residues. V shed 2 bases and J shed 3 bases, with 11 bases lying between them. From germline, CDR1 is LNHDA and CDR2 SQIVND (reference sequence). CDR3 sequence reads: CASSIRGGDGNTIYF. CDR3 DNA: TGTGCCAGTAGTATACGAGGGGGTGATGGAAACACCATATATTTT.

The CDR3 DNA is TGTGCCAGCAACAGGGGCCAGAACACTGAAGCTTTCTTT. As protein: CASNRGQNTEAFF. The rearrangement joins TRBV10-3 to TRBJ1-1; TRBD1 matches 7 bases. Germline V gene lookup returns CDR1 ENHRY and CDR2 SYGVKD. CDR3 size: 13 residues. The trim removed 10 bases at V and 1 base at J, leaving 6 bases unmatched.

The J gene is TRBJ2-5, the V gene TRBV4-1, with 10 bases matching TRBD2. Germline V gene sequence: CDR1 MGHRA, CDR2 YSYEKL. There are 17 residues in the CDR3. With V trimmed by 2 bases and J by 5 bases, 11 bases remained unmatched. The CDR3 reads CASSQKASSGSGETQYF. The CDR3 coding sequence is TGCGCCAGCAGCCAAAAGGCCTCTAGCGGGAGTGGGGAGACCCAGTACTTC.

At least ten counts were recorded for this clonotype. The V and J genes are TRBV7-6 and TRBJ1-3, with TRBD1 identical over 7 bases. CDR3 size: 16 residues. Germline CDR1 is SGHVS and CDR2 is FNYEAQ. Unmatched junction bases numbered 7, after V lost 5 bases and J lost 0 bases. The DNA for the CDR3 is TGTGCCAGCAGCGCCCGACAGGGTCCCTCTGGAAACACCATATATTTT. It is translated as CASSARQGPSGNTIYF.

The table lists this clonotype with a few counts. The chain links TRBV7-9 to TRBJ2-5, with TRBD1 matching over 10 bases. CDR1 is SEHNR and CDR2 is FQNEAQ in the germline V gene (reference sequence). The CDR3 is made up of 14 amino acids. V trimming: 5 bases; J trimming: 4 bases; junction bases outside the gene matches: 4. CDR3 residues: CASSPDRGAETQYF. The CDR3 DNA is TGTGCCAGCAGCCCGGACAGGGGGGCAGAGACCCAGTACTTC.

This clonotype was counted between two and nine times. This chain uses TRBV12-3 or TRBV12-4 with TRBJ2-1; 7 bases line up with TRBD1. Trimming removed 6 bases from V and 2 bases from J; junction bases left unmatched: 4. The length of the CDR3 is 14 residues. The CDR3 protein is CASRAGGTYNEQFF. The CDR3 nucleotides read TGTGCCAGCAGGGCAGGGGGAACCTACAATGAGCAGTTCTTC.

The chain uses TRBV14 and TRBJ2-1; D is uncertain. V lost 6 bases and J lost 6, with 9 bases in between. Germline loops: CDR1 SGHDN, CDR2 FVKESK. The length of the CDR3 is 12 residues. The CDR3 loop reads CASREWGNEQFF. The CDR3 DNA follows: TGTGCCAGCAGGGAATGGGGCAATGAGCAGTTCTTC.

The rearrangement joins TRBV5-4 to TRBJ1-1, with D possibly TRBD1 on 6 matching bases. The germline gives CDR1 SGHNT, CDR2 YYREEE (reference sequence). CDR3 length: 14 residues. The V and J ends lost 3 bases and 1 base respectively, with 10 bases between them. DNA for the CDR3: TGTGCCAGCAGCTGGGGGGCTGAGAACACTGAAGCTTTCTTT. Its translation: CASSWGAENTEAFF.

The V call is TRBV7-9, the J call TRBJ2-1; perhaps TRBD2 as D (5 bases). The CDR3 is 15 amino acids. Trimming shortened V by 8 bases and J by 0 bases, and 14 bases separated the two germline ends. Germline V gene sequence: CDR1 SEHNR, CDR2 FQNEAQ (reference sequence). CDR3 loop: CASSSVGSSYNEQFF. In DNA form, the CDR3 reads TGTGCCAGCTCCTCGGTGGGGAGCTCCTACAATGAGCAGTTCTTC.

The chain uses TRBV7-2 and TRBJ1-1, with TRBD1 matching over 7 bases. V dropped 3 bases and J dropped 0; count of bases not matched to a gene: 4. This CDR3 has 15 residues. CDR1 SGHTA and CDR2 FQGNSA come from the germline V gene. The chain's CDR3 is CASSFQGVLNTEAFF. In nucleotides, the CDR3 is TGTGCCAGCAGCTTTCAGGGGGTCTTGAACACTGAAGCTTTCTTT.

V gene TRBV28 combines with J gene TRBJ2-1, with unresolved D. The germline gives CDR1 MDHEN, CDR2 SYDVKM. V lost 2 bases and J 2 bases, leaving 7 bases between the germline ends. The CDR3 is 14 amino acids. The CDR3 DNA is TGTGCCAGCAGTTTACCGCCCGCCTACAATGAGCAGTTCTTC. Amino acids: CASSLPPAYNEQFF.

This clonotype has a count of ten or more. Sequence at one end of the junction differs from germline and may be a read error. The chain employs TRBV7-2 and TRBJ2-2; 8 bases line up with TRBD2. This CDR3 has 15 residues. Germline V gene data show CDR1 as SGHTA and CDR2 as FQGNSA. DNA of the CDR3: TGTGCCAGCAGCATAGCGGGACTAGACACCGGGGAGCTGTTTTTT. Translation: CASSIAGLDTGELFF.

The chain couples TRBV30 to TRBJ1-1; 8 bases are shared with TRBD1. Germline assignment: CDR1 GTSNPN and CDR2 SVGIG (reference sequence). The J segment lost 6 bases and the V segment lost 1 base, leaving 4 bases of the junction unmatched. This CDR3 has 13 residues. The CDR3 spells CAWSADRGSEAFF. The CDR3 DNA reads TGTGCCTGGAGTGCCGACAGGGGATCTGAAGCTTTCTTT.